Listed below are T cell receptor beta chains from one sample, sequenced in a study of blood T cell repertoires in COVID-19. Some clones are missing from TCRdb's copy, which holds only in-frame ones; the method was immunoSEQ multiplex PCR. Here the sample spans some 220,000 clones, about three quarters being singletons. Sequenced: peripheral blood. The source is a woman aged 70-85 years with acute or convalescent COVID-19. CDR3s include the opening cysteine and the closing phenylalanine or tryptophan. The order of the fields is CDR3 protein, CDR3 DNA, clone size, V gene, D gene, J gene. A D gene is named only where the DNA matches it firmly. Clone size is given for some rows only: seen once, a few or many times, or a class if the clone is expanded.

CDR3 protein: CASSSDREETQYF
CDR3 DNA: TGTGCCAGCAGCTCGGACAGGGAAGAGACCCAGTACTTC
clone size: -
V gene: TRBV7-9
D gene: TRBD1
J gene: TRBJ2-5

CDR3 protein: CAMGSHGRNTEAFF
CDR3 DNA: TGTGCCATGGGGTCCCACGGGAGGAACACTGAAGCTTTCTTT
clone size: -
V gene: TRBV10-3
D gene: -
J gene: TRBJ1-1

CDR3 protein: CASSLKVEMNTEAFF
CDR3 DNA: TGTGCCAGCAGTTTAAAGGTGGAGATGAACACTGAAGCTTTCTTT
clone size: -
V gene: TRBV27
D gene: -
J gene: TRBJ1-1

CDR3 protein: CASSSPGQGPFNYGYTF
CDR3 DNA: TGTGCCAGCAGCTCACCGGGACAGGGCCCTTTCAACTATGGCTACACCTTC
clone size: -
V gene: TRBV7-9
D gene: TRBD1
J gene: TRBJ1-2

CDR3 protein: CASSPRDTQETQYF
CDR3 DNA: TGTGCCAGCTCACCACGGGACACACAAGAGACCCAGTACTTC
clone size: -
V gene: TRBV18
D gene: -
J gene: TRBJ2-5

CDR3 protein: CATRLAMAETQYF
CDR3 DNA: TGTGCCACCCGACTAGCGATGGCGGAGACCCAGTACTTC
clone size: -
V gene: TRBV6-5
D gene: TRBD2
J gene: TRBJ2-5

CDR3 protein: CASSEPNSYGYTF
CDR3 DNA: TGTGCCAGCAGTGAACCGAACAGCTATGGCTACACCTTC
clone size: -
V gene: TRBV6-1
D gene: -
J gene: TRBJ1-2

CDR3 protein: CASSSNRESSTDTQYF
CDR3 DNA: TGTGCCAGCAGTTCAAACAGGGAATCTAGCACAGATACGCAGTATTTT
clone size: -
V gene: TRBV6-5
D gene: -
J gene: TRBJ2-3

CDR3 protein: CASSSLSRGAYEQYF
CDR3 DNA: TGTGCCAGCAGTTCCCTCTCGCGGGGGGCCTACGAGCAGTACTTC
clone size: few
V gene: TRBV27
D gene: TRBD2
J gene: TRBJ2-7

CDR3 protein: CASSLRGLAGDFGNEQFF
CDR3 DNA: TGTGCCAGCAGTCTCCGGGGACTAGCGGGGGATTTTGGTAATGAGCAGTTCTTC
clone size: -
V gene: TRBV27
D gene: TRBD2
J gene: TRBJ2-1

CDR3 protein: CASSLTGVFTGELFF
CDR3 DNA: TGCGCCAGCAGCCTTACGGGGGTATTCACCGGGGAGCTGTTTTTT
clone size: -
V gene: TRBV5-1
D gene: -
J gene: TRBJ2-2